This T cell receptor beta chain is from a study of human T cells and chemical hapten exposure (dated by TCRdb to the early 2020s). Regarding the study in general: For sensitization, 2% DPC in acetone was applied to a 2 cm by 2 cm area of upper inner arm skin. In alopecia patients, the study followed how the peripheral blood TCR repertoire changed in vivo over primary and secondary sensitization to diphenylcyclopropenone (DPC), a hapten. Patch tests used Finn chambers with 0.01% DPC on the upper back, scored after 6 days by International Contact Dermatitis Research Group standards. Blood samples were taken from patients before sensitization (week 0) and then at 2, 6 and about 24 weeks after DPC sensitization. Libraries were combined into a pool for sequencing, and differences in TCR yield between samples came mainly from small differences in library volumes within the pool. Alopecia areata with under or over 50% scalp involvement, alopecia totalis and alopecia universalis were represented in the patient cohort, which was mostly female. Patients additionally received weekly therapeutic DPC doses to the scalp throughout the approximately 25-week study period. Around 30 alopecia patients provided blood for TCR sequencing at one to four time points (pre-sensitization, 2, 6 and 24 weeks).

V drops 8 bases and J drops 8 bases, leaving 7 bases in between. CDR1 SNHLY and CDR2 FYNNEI were looked up in the germline V gene. The CDR3 contains 10 residues, cysteine and phenylalanine counted. The CDR3 DNA has 30 bases and is translated from base 1. This clonotype appeared a few times. Its antigen remains unidentified. No base-level quality is on record; no much larger clone is a single base apart. Overall study results and their limits: The number of TCRs above 1 in 1000 frequency did not change with DPC sensitization; there was no evidence of global repertoire structure alterations. Patch test score was positively correlated with the number of PT1 expanded TCRs, with significance at thresholds 8, 16 and 32 but not at 4. All patients had alopecia, a presumed autoimmune disease, so their immune response might differ from that of healthy individuals. Expanded TCRs formed significantly more large CDR3 similarity clusters than pre-sensitization or healthy control sets, consistent with antigen-driven responses. After repeated subsampling, changes were observed in the strength of the expansion versus patch-test correlation and in the threshold at which the correlation became significant.

The receptor library was made with RACE. Instrument on record: NextSeq 500. During library preparation, unique molecular identifiers were attached to individual cDNA molecules so that TCRs could be counted quantitatively and reproducibly. Each blood RNA sample was used to sequence both TCR alpha and TCR beta chains. The study's own analysis went as follows. A median of roughly 99,000 TCRs per sample was observed, with a range of 23,224 to 690,600. V, J and CDR3 annotation of the TCR reads was carried out using the Decombinator software suite. For the PS versus PT1 abundance plots, all samples were subsampled to the same number of TCRs (28,000). TCRs were defined as expanded if absent before sensitization and observed at least eight times at the 2-week time point. The public reads were reprocessed in TCRdb via fastp at Q25 and MiXCR, keeping in-frame beta chains. Rows merge per CDR3 protein into single entries with the most common DNA and genes. V and J calls and clone size were set by TCRdb, not the authors. The sample data list about 54,000 distinct CDR3 sequences, and around 10% of these were observed just once. 1.5% to 2% of the sample is held by the ten biggest clonotypes.

The time point label on this specimen signifies: patch test 2, 6 weeks after DPC sensitization. What this sample's treatment or condition label stands for: therapeutic diphenylcyclopropenone sensitization with weekly scalp DPC. At each patch-test visit, blood was drawn before the patch test was applied. Patients were considered eligible if aged 18 to 70, diagnosed with alopecia and deemed suitable for DPC therapy, and patients were excluded if pregnant. Total RNA was isolated from unfractionated whole blood collected in Tempus Blood RNA tubes. The sequence links TRBV2 to TRBJ2-1; D gene: possibly TRBD2, on 6 matching bases. The sample consisted of whole blood, taken in connection with sensitization to the hapten diphenylcyclopropenone (DPC). The sequence derives from a woman aged 45-59 years with alopecia areata. Some clones in this sample may be carry-over from other donors' samples. The CDR3 reads as follows: CASREHEQFF. In nucleotides, the sequence is TGTGCCAGCCGGGAGCATGAGCAGTTCTTC.